These 26 T cell receptor beta chains were all obtained from the same sample, sequenced in a study of blood T cell repertoires in COVID-19. Sequenced by immunoSEQ multiplex PCR; TCRdb stores in-frame clones only, minus some. This table holds a few hundred thousand clones, about 85% found once. The sequenced sample consisted of peripheral blood. The receptors were gathered from a woman between 50 and 59 years old with COVID-19, enrolled during active disease.

For the CDR3, the DNA is TGCGCCAGCAGTCCTCTAGGTCGCGCGACAGATACGCAGTATTTT. Its translation: CASSPLGRATDTQYF. The V gene is TRBV10-2, the J gene TRBJ2-3, with D hard to call. The CDR3 length is 15 residues. Trimming cost V 5 bases and J 3 bases, with 15 bases left between them. CDR1 is WSHSY and CDR2 is SAAADI in the germline V gene.

The chain is built from TRBV18 and TRBJ2-7, with 7 bases matching TRBD1. CDR1 is KGHSH, CDR2 LQKENI, per germline. This CDR3 comprises 13 residues. Trimming took 8 bases from V and 4 from J; bases not matched to a gene: 8. CDR3 residues: CASRRRTGYEQYV. CDR3 in DNA: TGTGCCAGCCGACGCCGGACAGGATACGAGCAGTACGTC.

This chain links TRBV19 with TRBJ2-3; tentatively, D is TRBD1 (5 bases). Trimming took off 2 bases at V and 2 bases at J, with 14 bases between the two ends. This CDR3 comprises 16 residues. The germline V gene encodes CDR1 LNHDA and CDR2 SQIVND (reference sequence). Written as DNA, the CDR3 is TGTGCCAGTAGTATACCCCTGGGGCCTAACACAGATACGCAGTATTTT. Translating it yields CASSIPLGPNTDTQYF.

The V gene is TRBV5-4, the J gene TRBJ2-3; 12 nucleotides line up with TRBD1. This CDR3 comprises 15 residues. Germline CDR1 is SGHNT and CDR2 is YYREEE (reference sequence). V was clipped by 2 bases and J by 5 bases; unmatched bases: 3. The CDR3 DNA reads as TGTGCCAGCAGCTTAGGGACAGGGGGCGGAGATACGCAGTATTTT. Protein sequence: CASSLGTGGGDTQYF.

V usage is TRBV12-5 and J usage is TRBJ2-6; tentative D call: TRBD1 (6 bases). Trimming removed 1 base from V and 2 bases from J, with 21 bases in between. The CDR3 consists of 20 residues. The germline CDR1 and CDR2 sequences are LGHNT and FRNRAP. The CDR3 reads CASGLEKGVARTTGANVLTF. The CDR3, as DNA: TGTGCTAGTGGTTTGGAAAAGGGGGTCGCGCGAACGACTGGGGCCAACGTCCTGACTTTC. Complete variable domain (other parts from reference TRBV12-5 and TRBJ2-6): DARVTQTPRHKVTEMGQEVTMRCQPILGHNTVFWYRQTMMQGLELLAYFRNRAPLDDSGMPKDRFSAEMPDATLATLKIQPSEPRDSAVYFCASGLEKGVARTTGANVLTFGAGSRLTVL.

The CDR3 sequence: CASSLSGGLFEQFF. The DNA for the CDR3 is TGCGCCAGCAGCCTGTCTGGCGGGCTCTTTGAGCAGTTCTTC. The chain is built from TRBV5-1 and TRBJ2-1; tentative D call: TRBD2 (5 bases). The V gene lost 4 bases and the J gene lost 9 bases, with 17 bases spanning the gap. Germline V gene data show CDR1 as SGHRS and CDR2 as YFSETQ. The CDR3 covers 14 residues.

This clone was counted a few times. The V gene is TRBV28, the J gene TRBJ1-5; D is undetermined. The length of the CDR3 is 15 residues. The V gene lost 5 bases and the J gene lost 3 bases, with 14 bases spanning the gap. Germline V lookup: CDR1 MDHEN, CDR2 SYDVKM. The CDR3 region has the DNA TGTGCCAGCAGTCCTCGGGAGGTAGCCAATCAGCCCCAGCATTTT. It yields the protein CASSPREVANQPQHF.

The chain recombines TRBV2 with TRBJ1-6; tentative D call: TRBD1 (5 bases). Trimming shortened V by 7 bases and J by 7 bases, and 20 bases separated the two germline ends. CDR1 is SNHLY, CDR2 FYNNEI, per germline. The CDR3 runs to 16 residues. The CDR3 DNA reads as TGTGCCAGCAATTCGGGACTAGGGTTAGGAAATTCACCCCTCCACTTT. Protein product: CASNSGLGLGNSPLHF.

This chain links TRBV18 with TRBJ1-1; no clear D. Trimming pared 2 bases from V and 6 bases from J, leaving 10 bases between. The germline gives CDR1 KGHSH, CDR2 LQKENI. This CDR3 contains 13 residues. As DNA, the CDR3 is TGTGCCAGCTCACCAGGTCCCCAGGCTGAAGCTTTCTTT. Amino acid sequence: CASSPGPQAEAFF.

The V gene is TRBV9, the J gene TRBJ2-2; 13 positions match TRBD2. Germline trimming cut 7 bases from V and 7 bases from J; bases unmatched to any gene: 4. The CDR3 loop spans 14 amino acids. CDR1 is SGDLS and CDR2 is YYNGEE in the germline V gene. The CDR3 reads CASERTSGGGELFF. The CDR3 DNA is TGTGCCAGCGAGAGGACTAGCGGGGGCGGGGAGCTGTTTTTT.

The chain uses TRBV5-6 and TRBJ1-3; no clear D gene. V was pared by 2 bases and J by 2 bases, with 8 bases between. In germline, CDR1 is SGHDT, CDR2 YYEEEE. The CDR3 has 14 residues. CDR3 DNA sequence: TGTGCCAGCAGCTTTACAGACCCTGGAAACACCATATATTTT. Translation gives CASSFTDPGNTIYF. The whole variable domain, remainder taken from reference TRBV5-6 and TRBJ1-3, is DAGVTQSPTHLIKTRGQQVTLRCSPKSGHDTVSWYQQALGQGPQFIFQYYEEEERQRGNFPDRFSGHQFPNYSSELNVNALLLGDSALYLCASSFTDPGNTIYFGEGSWLTVV.

V and J are TRBV28 and TRBJ2-7; 9 bases map to TRBD1. This CDR3 spans 14 amino acids. V was clipped by 8 bases and J by 3 bases; unmatched bases: 8. Germline values: CDR1 MDHEN, CDR2 SYDVKM. CDR3 nucleotides: TGTGCCAGCGGATCCGGGACAGGGAACTACGAGCAGTACTTC. Amino acid sequence: CASGSGTGNYEQYF.

The chain joins TRBV19 to TRBJ2-1; 15 bases are shared with TRBD2. V dropped 4 bases and J dropped 9; count of bases not matched to a gene: 7. The CDR3 loop spans 16 amino acids. Germline V lookup: CDR1 LNHDA, CDR2 SQIVND (reference sequence). The CDR3 nucleotides read TGTGCCAGTAGTACCCGGACTAGCGGGGGGGTAACTGAGCAGTTCTTC. As protein: CASSTRTSGGVTEQFF.

The chain links TRBV5-4 to TRBJ2-7, with TRBD1 as a possible D gene (5 bases). Germline CDR1 is SGHNT and CDR2 is YYREEE (reference sequence). This CDR3 contains 15 residues. V was clipped by 0 bases and J by 2 bases, with 12 bases between them. In DNA form, the CDR3 reads TGTGCCAGCAGCTTGGAAGGGGTCGGCACCTACGAGCAGTACTTC. Translating it yields CASSLEGVGTYEQYF.

V and J are TRBV30 and TRBJ2-1; D is undetermined. Germline V gives CDR1 GTSNPN, CDR2 SVGIG (reference sequence). V shed 0 bases and J shed 5 bases, with 8 bases lying between them. The CDR3 runs 13 residues. The CDR3 bases are TGTGCCTGGAGTGTTAGCCCAAACAATGAGCAGTTCTTC. Translated: CAWSVSPNNEQFF.

The V call is TRBV7-9, the J call TRBJ1-4; tentative D call: TRBD1 (6 bases). This CDR3 contains 15 residues. The germline CDR1 and CDR2 sequences are SEHNR and FQNEAQ (reference sequence). The V gene lost 7 bases and the J gene lost 7 bases, with 19 bases spanning the gap. The CDR3, as DNA: TGTGCCAGCAACAAGGGGGAGGGGAGGGGTGAAAAACTGTTTTTT. This translates into CASNKGEGRGEKLFF.

V gene TRBV19 combines with J gene TRBJ1-1; TRBD1 is a possible D gene (5 bases). The CDR3 consists of 12 residues. Trimming left V 5 bases short and J 8 bases short, with 12 bases between. Per germline, CDR1 LNHDA and CDR2 SQIVND (reference sequence). In DNA form, the CDR3 reads TGTGCCAGTAGTCAGGGAGGGTCCGAAGCTTTCTTT. Amino acids: CASSQGGSEAFF.

The chain combines TRBV19 with TRBJ2-5, with a possible D match to TRBD2 (5 bases). Germline V gene sequence: CDR1 LNHDA, CDR2 SQIVND (reference sequence). Deletions cut 6 bases from V and 4 bases from J, with 12 bases between. The CDR3 length is 13 residues. The CDR3 protein is CASSLGEGETQYF. Written as DNA, the CDR3 is TGTGCCAGTAGCCTAGGTGAGGGAGAGACCCAGTACTTC.

The J gene is TRBJ2-7, the V gene TRBV7-9; D remains ambiguous. The CDR3 runs 16 residues. V was trimmed by 6 bases and J by 2 bases, leaving 20 bases between them. Germline V gene sequence: CDR1 SEHNR, CDR2 FQNEAQ (reference sequence). As DNA, the CDR3 is TGTGCCAGCAGAGATGAGAGTTCGAGTCCCCCCTACGAGCAGTACGTC. This encodes CASRDESSSPPYEQYV.

J is TRBJ1-6 and V is TRBV18; the match to TRBD1 covers 8 bases. V lost 2 bases, J lost 5 bases, and 2 bases stayed unmatched. This CDR3 has 15 residues. Germline lookup yields CDR1 KGHSH and CDR2 LQKENI. The CDR3 DNA reads TGTGCCAGCTCACCAGACAGGGGTAATAATTCACCCCTCCACTTT. It is translated as CASSPDRGNNSPLHF.

J is TRBJ1-5 and V is TRBV5-8; 7 positions agree with TRBD1. The germline CDR1 and CDR2 sequences are SGHTS and YDEGEE. CDR3 length: 14 residues. Unmatched junction bases numbered 5, after V lost 4 bases and J lost 4 bases. CDR3 in amino acids: CASSQGQPNQPQHF. CDR3 DNA: TGTGCCAGCAGCCAGGGACAGCCGAATCAGCCCCAGCATTTT.

The chain employs TRBV10-3 and TRBJ1-1; D unclear. CDR3 size: 11 residues. Trimming took 8 bases from V and 1 from J, leaving 5 bases between them. CDR1 is ENHRY and CDR2 is SYGVKD in the germline V gene. CDR3 amino acids: CAIRGNTEAFF. The CDR3 nucleotides are TGTGCCATCCGCGGGAACACTGAAGCTTTCTTT.

The rearrangement uses TRBV10-3 and TRBJ1-2; 9 bases fit TRBD1. V was clipped by 5 bases and J by 5 bases; unmatched bases: 3. This CDR3 is built from 13 residues. Germline V gene data show CDR1 as ENHRY and CDR2 as SYGVKD. CDR3 sequence reads: CAISQGQGYGYTF. The CDR3 DNA reads TGTGCCATCAGTCAGGGACAGGGATATGGCTACACCTTC.

This clone was recorded only once. The genes are TRBV5-6 and TRBJ1-2; TRBD1 might be the D (6 bases). From germline, CDR1 is SGHDT and CDR2 YYEEEE. Trimming stripped 5 bases from V and 0 bases from J, with 11 bases between. This CDR3 spans 14 amino acids. The DNA of the CDR3 is TGTGCCAGCAGTTTACAGGGACCTAACTATGGCTACACCTTC. This translates into CASSLQGPNYGYTF.

The gene calls are TRBV11-2 and TRBJ1-4; D gene uncertain. This CDR3 contains 15 residues. With 6 bases removed from V and 8 bases from J, the gap between germline ends came to 19 bases. Per germline, CDR1 SGHAT and CDR2 FQNNGV. CDR3 sequence (DNA): TGTGCCAGCAGTTCCACTCGGGGTAGGCACGAAAAACTGTTTTTT. It specifies CASSSTRGRHEKLFF.

This clone appeared once. This chain links TRBV19 with TRBJ2-1; 7 bases line up with TRBD1. Germline lookup yields CDR1 LNHDA and CDR2 SQIVND (reference sequence). The CDR3 runs to 15 residues. The ends lost 5 bases at V and 5 bases at J; junction bases unmatched: 9. Written as DNA, the CDR3 is TGTGCCAGTAGTGAGCGACAGGGAGTTAACAATGAGCAGTTCTTC. It encodes CASSERQGVNNEQFF.